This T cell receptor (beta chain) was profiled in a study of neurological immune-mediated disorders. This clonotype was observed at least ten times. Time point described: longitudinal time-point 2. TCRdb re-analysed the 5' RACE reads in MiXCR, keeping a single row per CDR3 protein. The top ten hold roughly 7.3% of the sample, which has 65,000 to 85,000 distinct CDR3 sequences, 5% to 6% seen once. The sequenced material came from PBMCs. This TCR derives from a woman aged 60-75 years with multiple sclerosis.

Written as DNA, the CDR3 is TGCAGTGCTAGAGATCGGCTTCAGGGGACTGAAGCTTTCTTT. Protein product: CSARDRLQGTEAFF. The chain carries TRBV20-1 and TRBJ1-1; D is possibly TRBD1 (6 bases). The CDR3 covers 14 residues. Trimming shortened V by 0 bases and J by 5 bases, and 13 bases separated the two germline ends. Germline V gives CDR1 DFQATT, CDR2 SNEGSKA (reference sequence).